Given below is one TCR beta chain in context. Antigen specificity is unknown. Sequencing was performed with immunoSEQ multiplex PCR; in TCRdb, only in-frame clones are kept and a portion is missing. The sample has over 200,000 clones, around 91% seen once. This CDR3 comprises 18 residues. The trim removed 4 bases at V and 4 bases at J, leaving 17 bases unmatched. CDR1 and CDR2 from the germline V gene are SGHNT and YYREEE (reference sequence). This sample stems from a study of cytomegalovirus exposure and HLA in healthy donors. Overall study results and limits: Rare TCR sequences predominated, though certain public TCRs were found in many donors. In vitro checks showed that three CMV-associated chains really do target CMV antigens.

Sequenced: PBMCs. This clonotype was sampled from a woman aged 18-29 years in good health and CMV-seronegative. The chain employs TRBV5-4 and TRBJ1-3, with 7 bases that match TRBD1. The CDR3 spells CASSIQPGTRGQGNTIYF. The CDR3 DNA follows: TGTGCCAGCAGCATCCAACCCGGGACACGGGGACAGGGAAACACCATATATTTT.